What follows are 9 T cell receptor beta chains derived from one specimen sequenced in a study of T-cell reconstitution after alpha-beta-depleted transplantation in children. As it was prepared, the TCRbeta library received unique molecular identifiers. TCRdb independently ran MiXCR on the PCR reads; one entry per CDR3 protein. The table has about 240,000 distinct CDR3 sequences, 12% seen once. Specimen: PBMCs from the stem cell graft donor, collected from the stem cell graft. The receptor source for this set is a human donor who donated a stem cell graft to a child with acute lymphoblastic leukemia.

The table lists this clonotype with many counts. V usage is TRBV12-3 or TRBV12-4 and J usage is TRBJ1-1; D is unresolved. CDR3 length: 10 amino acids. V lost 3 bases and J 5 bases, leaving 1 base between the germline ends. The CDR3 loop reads CASSFTEAFF. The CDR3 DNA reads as TGTGCCAGCAGTTTTACTGAAGCTTTCTTT.

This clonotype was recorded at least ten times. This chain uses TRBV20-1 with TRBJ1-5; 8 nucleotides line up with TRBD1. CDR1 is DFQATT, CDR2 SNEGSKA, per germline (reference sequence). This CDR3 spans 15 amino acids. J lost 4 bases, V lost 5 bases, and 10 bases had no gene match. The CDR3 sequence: CSALREWDRNQPQHF. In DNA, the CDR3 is TGCAGTGCTCTTAGGGAATGGGACAGGAATCAGCCCCAGCATTTT.

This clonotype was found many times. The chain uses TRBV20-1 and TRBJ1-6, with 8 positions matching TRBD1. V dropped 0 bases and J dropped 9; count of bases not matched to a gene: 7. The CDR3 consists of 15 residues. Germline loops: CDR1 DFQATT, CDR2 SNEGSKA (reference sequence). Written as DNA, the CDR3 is TGCAGTGCTAGAGATTCCGACAGGGGTGCTTCACCCCTCCACTTT. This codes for CSARDSDRGASPLHF.

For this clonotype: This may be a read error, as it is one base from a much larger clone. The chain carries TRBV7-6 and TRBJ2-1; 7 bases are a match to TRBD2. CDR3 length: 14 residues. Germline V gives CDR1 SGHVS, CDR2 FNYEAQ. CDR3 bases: TGTGCCACCAGCTTGGGCGATACTAGCGATGAGCAGTTCTTC. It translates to CATSLGDTSDEQFF. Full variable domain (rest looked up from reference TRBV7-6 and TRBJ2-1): GAGVSQSPRYKVTKRGQDVALRCDPISGHVSLYWYRQALGQGPEFLTYFNYEAQQDKSGLPNDRFSAERPEGSISTLTIQRTEQRDSAMYRCATSLGDTSDEQFFGPGTRLTVL.

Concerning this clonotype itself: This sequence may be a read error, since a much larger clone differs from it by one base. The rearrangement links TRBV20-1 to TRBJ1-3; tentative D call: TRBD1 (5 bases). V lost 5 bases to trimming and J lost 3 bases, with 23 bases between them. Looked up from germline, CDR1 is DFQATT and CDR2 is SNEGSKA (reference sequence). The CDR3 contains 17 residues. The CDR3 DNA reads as TGCAGTGCTTATACGATGGCGGACACTAGGGGTGGAAACACCATATATTTT. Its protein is CSAYTMADTRGGNTIYF.

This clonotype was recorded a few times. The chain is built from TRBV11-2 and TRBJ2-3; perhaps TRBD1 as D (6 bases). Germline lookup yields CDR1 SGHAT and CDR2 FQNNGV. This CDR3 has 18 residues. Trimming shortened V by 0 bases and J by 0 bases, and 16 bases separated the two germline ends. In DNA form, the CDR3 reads TGTGCCAGCAGCTTAGAGGAGGTGTGGGACACAAGCACAGATACGCAGTATTTT. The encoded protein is CASSLEEVWDTSTDTQYF.

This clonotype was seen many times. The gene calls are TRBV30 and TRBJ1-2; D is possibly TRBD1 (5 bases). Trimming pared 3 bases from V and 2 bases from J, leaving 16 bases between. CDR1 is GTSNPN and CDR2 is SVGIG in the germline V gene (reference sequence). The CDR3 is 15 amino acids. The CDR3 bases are TGTGCCTGGAGGGGGCCAGACCATTTAAACTATGGCTACACCTTC. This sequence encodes CAWRGPDHLNYGYTF. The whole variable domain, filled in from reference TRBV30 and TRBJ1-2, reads SQTIHQWPATLVQPVGSPLSLECTVEGTSNPNLYWYRQAAGRGLQLLFYSVGIGQISSEVPQNLSASRPQDRQFILSSKKLLLSDSGFYLCAWRGPDHLNYGYTFGSGTRLTVV.

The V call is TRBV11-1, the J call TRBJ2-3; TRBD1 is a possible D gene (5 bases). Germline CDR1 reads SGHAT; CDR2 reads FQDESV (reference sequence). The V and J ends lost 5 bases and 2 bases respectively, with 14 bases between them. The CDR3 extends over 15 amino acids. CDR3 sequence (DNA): TGTGCCAGCAGCGCGCAGGGATCGCACACAGATACGCAGTATTTT. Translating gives CASSAQGSHTDTQYF.

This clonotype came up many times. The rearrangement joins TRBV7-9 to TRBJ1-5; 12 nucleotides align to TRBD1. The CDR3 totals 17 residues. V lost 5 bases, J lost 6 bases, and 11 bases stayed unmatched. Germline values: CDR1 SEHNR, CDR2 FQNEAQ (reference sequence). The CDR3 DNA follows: TGTGCCAGCAGCAAAGGGACAGGGGGCTCAGGAGGTCAGCCCCAGCATTTT. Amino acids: CASSKGTGGSGGQPQHF. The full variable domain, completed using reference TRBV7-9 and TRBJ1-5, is DTGVSQNPRHKITKRGQNVTFRCDPISEHNRLYWYRQTLGQGPEFLTYFQNEAQLEKSRLLSDRFSAERPKGSFSTLEIQRTEQGDSAMYLCASSKGTGGSGGQPQHFGDGTRLSIL.